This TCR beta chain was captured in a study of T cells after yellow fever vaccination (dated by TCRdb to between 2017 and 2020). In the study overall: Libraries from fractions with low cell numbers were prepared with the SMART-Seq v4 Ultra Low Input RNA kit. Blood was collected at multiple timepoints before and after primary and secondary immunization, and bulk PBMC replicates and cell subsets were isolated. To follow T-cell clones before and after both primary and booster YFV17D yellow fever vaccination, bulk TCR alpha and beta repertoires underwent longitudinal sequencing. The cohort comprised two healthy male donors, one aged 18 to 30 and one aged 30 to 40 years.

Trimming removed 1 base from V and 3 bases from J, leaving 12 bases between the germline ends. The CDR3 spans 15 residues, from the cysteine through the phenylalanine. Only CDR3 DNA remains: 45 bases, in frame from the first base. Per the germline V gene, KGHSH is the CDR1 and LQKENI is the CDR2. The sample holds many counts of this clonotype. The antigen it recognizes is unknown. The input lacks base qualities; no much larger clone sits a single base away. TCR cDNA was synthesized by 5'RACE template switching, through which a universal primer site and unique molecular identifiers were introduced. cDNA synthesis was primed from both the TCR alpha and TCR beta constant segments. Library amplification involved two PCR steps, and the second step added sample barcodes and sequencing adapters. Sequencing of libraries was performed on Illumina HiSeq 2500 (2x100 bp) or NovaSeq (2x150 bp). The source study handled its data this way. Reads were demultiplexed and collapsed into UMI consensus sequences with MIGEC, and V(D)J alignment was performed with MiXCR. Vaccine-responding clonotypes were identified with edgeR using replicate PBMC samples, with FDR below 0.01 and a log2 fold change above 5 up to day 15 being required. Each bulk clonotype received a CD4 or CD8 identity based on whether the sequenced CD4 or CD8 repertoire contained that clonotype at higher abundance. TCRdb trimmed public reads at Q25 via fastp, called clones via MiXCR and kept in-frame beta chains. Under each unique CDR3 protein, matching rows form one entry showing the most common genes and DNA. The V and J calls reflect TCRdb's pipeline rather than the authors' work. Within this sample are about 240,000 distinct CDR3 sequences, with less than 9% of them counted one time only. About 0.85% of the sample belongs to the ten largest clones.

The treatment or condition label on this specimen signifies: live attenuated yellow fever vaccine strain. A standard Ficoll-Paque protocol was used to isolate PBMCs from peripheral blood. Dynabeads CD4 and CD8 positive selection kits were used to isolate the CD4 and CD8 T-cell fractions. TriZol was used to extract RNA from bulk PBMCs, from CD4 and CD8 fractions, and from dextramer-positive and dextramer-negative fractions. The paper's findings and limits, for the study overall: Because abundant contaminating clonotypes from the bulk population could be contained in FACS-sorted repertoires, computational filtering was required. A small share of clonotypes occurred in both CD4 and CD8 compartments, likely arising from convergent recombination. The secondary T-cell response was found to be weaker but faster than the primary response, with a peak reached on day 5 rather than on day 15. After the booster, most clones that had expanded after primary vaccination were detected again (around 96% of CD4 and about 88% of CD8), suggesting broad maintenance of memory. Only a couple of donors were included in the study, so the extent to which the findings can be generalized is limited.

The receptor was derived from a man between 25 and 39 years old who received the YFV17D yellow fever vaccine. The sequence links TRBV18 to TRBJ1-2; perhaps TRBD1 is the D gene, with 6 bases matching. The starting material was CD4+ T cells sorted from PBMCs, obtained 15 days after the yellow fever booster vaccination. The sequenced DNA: TGTGCCAGCTCACCACTGCCAGGGGAGGACTATGGCTACACCTTC. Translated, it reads CASSPLPGEDYGYTF. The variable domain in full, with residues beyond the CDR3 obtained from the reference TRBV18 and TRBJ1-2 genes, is NAGVMQNPRHLVRRRGQEARLRCSPMKGHSHVYWYRQLPEEGLKFMVYLQKENIIDESGMPKERFSAEFPKEGPSILRIQQVVRGDSAAYFCASSPLPGEDYGYTFGSGTRLTVV.